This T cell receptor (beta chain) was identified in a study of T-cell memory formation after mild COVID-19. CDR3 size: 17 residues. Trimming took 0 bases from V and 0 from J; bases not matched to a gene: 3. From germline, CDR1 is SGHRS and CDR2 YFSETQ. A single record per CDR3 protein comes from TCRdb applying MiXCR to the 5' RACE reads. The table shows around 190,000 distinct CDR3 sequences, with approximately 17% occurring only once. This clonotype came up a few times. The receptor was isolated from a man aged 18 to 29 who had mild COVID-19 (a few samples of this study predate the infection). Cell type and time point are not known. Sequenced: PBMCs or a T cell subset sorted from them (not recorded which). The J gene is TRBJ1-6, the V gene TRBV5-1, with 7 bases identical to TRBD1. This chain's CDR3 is CASSLDRGSSYNSPLHF. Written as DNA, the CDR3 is TGCGCCAGCAGCTTGGACAGGGGAAGCTCCTATAATTCACCCCTCCACTTT.